The source of this T cell receptor beta chain is a study of blood T cell repertoires in COVID-19. Study background: The United States, Italy and Spain provided the acute and convalescent COVID-19 samples. From T cells, B-cell-depleted T cells, or PBMCs came the material, which was cDNA or gDNA.

Deletions cut 0 bases from V and 8 bases from J, with 10 bases between. The germline V gene has CDR1 SEHNR and CDR2 FQNEAQ (reference sequence). This CDR3 comprises 13 residues. In the authors' methods: By means of reference gene primer amplification, nucleated cell counts were estimated. Sequencing was performed with immunoSEQ multiplex PCR; in TCRdb, only in-frame clones are kept and a portion is missing. That table is the source of V, J and clone size, and D and trimming were worked out from the DNA. The sample lists about 120,000 clones, about 85% occurring once. The sequenced sample was peripheral blood. The TCR sequence derives from a human donor in a cohort sampled during active COVID-19. The chain carries TRBV7-9 and TRBJ1-1; D remains ambiguous. The CDR3 DNA is TGTGCCAGCAGCTTAGCGGCGGGGTCCGAAGCTTTCTTT. Amino acids: CASSLAAGSEAFF.